Following are 26 T cell receptor beta chains from one sample sequenced in a study of control samples from healthy donors and cancer patients. Profiling relied on immunoSEQ multiplex PCR, and the TCRdb table lists in-frame clones only, not all of them. The repertoire holds about 89,000 clones, with around 86% as singletons. The source material was blood. Receptors were obtained from a man in his thirties or forties in good health.

This chain uses TRBV18 with TRBJ1-2; 8 positions agree with TRBD1. The CDR3 has 17 residues. Germline loops: CDR1 KGHSH, CDR2 LQKENI. J gave up 2 bases and V 2 bases, and 10 bases lay outside the gene matches. The CDR3 coding sequence is TGTGCCAGCTCACCAATATATGGGACAGGAGAGAACTATGGCTACACCTTC. Translated, it gives CASSPIYGTGENYGYTF.

This sequence joins TRBV7-8 and TRBJ1-1; D remains ambiguous. CDR1 is SGHVS, CDR2 FQNEAQ, per germline. V shed 5 bases and J shed 1 base, with 11 bases lying between them. The CDR3 consists of 14 residues. CDR3 in amino acids: CASSPGTQNTEAFF. DNA for the CDR3: TGTGCCAGCAGCCCCGGCACCCAGAACACTGAAGCTTTCTTT.

V is TRBV7-9 and J is TRBJ1-2, with D possibly being TRBD1 (5 bases). V lost 6 bases to trimming and J lost 7 bases, with 27 bases between them. The CDR3 is 17 amino acids. Germline CDR1 and CDR2: SEHNR and FQNEAQ (reference sequence). The CDR3 loop is CASSPPIFGTHVGGYTF. CDR3 nucleotide sequence: TGTGCCAGCAGTCCGCCTATCTTCGGGACGCACGTGGGTGGCTACACCTTC.

The chain joins TRBV7-9 to TRBJ2-7; tentatively, D is TRBD1 (6 bases). Germline CDR1 and CDR2: SEHNR and FQNEAQ (reference sequence). V dropped 5 bases and J dropped 1 base, with 9 bases sitting between them. The CDR3 is made up of 13 amino acids. CDR3 residues: CASSTDRSYEQYF. DNA of the CDR3: TGTGCCAGCAGCACGGACAGATCCTACGAGCAGTACTTC.

This clone was counted a single time. The V and J genes are TRBV12-3 or TRBV12-4 and TRBJ1-2; D might be TRBD1 (6 bases). V lost 7 bases and J 8 bases, leaving 14 bases between the germline ends. This CDR3 spans 12 amino acids. The CDR3 spells CASTNNRVGYTF. The CDR3 DNA sequence: TGTGCCAGCACCAATAACAGGGTCGGCTACACCTTC.

The chain combines TRBV10-3 with TRBJ1-4; TRBD1 aligns across 9 bases. Germline trimming cut 3 bases from V and 8 bases from J; bases unmatched to any gene: 7. This CDR3 contains 15 residues. The germline gives CDR1 ENHRY, CDR2 SYGVKD. CDR3: CAISDLGTGKEKLFF. DNA of the CDR3: TGTGCCATCAGTGACCTCGGGACAGGGAAAGAAAAACTGTTTTTT.

The V gene is TRBV5-1, the J gene TRBJ1-3; 7 nucleotides match TRBD1. The CDR3 is 19 residues long. The V gene's germline CDR1 is SGHRS and CDR2 YFSETQ. After removal of 3 bases from V and 0 bases from J, the junction contained 15 bases not matched to a gene. The CDR3: CASSYGNYRGRSSGNTIYF. CDR3 sequence (DNA): TGCGCCAGCAGCTACGGGAACTACAGGGGCCGTAGCTCTGGAAACACCATATATTTT.

This rearrangement joins TRBV5-1 to TRBJ1-2, with TRBD1 matching over 7 bases. The CDR3 sequence is 19 residues long. Trimming removed 2 bases from V and 0 bases from J; junction bases left unmatched: 16. Germline CDR1 SGHRS, CDR2 YFSETQ. The CDR3 loop is CASSFTGAAATYPNYGYTF. The CDR3 region has the DNA TGCGCCAGCAGCTTTACAGGGGCCGCCGCTACTTATCCTAACTATGGCTACACCTTC.

This chain connects TRBV27 to TRBJ2-1; perhaps D is TRBD1 or TRBD2 (6 bases each). Germline V gene data show CDR1 as MNHEY and CDR2 as SMNVEV (reference sequence). The CDR3 loop spans 15 amino acids. V lost 3 bases to trimming and J lost 1 base, with 10 bases between them. CDR3 DNA sequence: TGTGCCAGCAGTTTGGGGGGCCGGTCCTACAATGAGCAGTTCTTC. This translates into CASSLGGRSYNEQFF.

The chain uses TRBV5-4 and TRBJ1-4, with D perhaps TRBD1 (5 bases). The CDR3 is 15 amino acids. Germline V gene lookup returns CDR1 SGHNT and CDR2 YYREEE (reference sequence). V was clipped by 0 bases and J by 9 bases, with 15 bases between them. The CDR3 loop reads CASSLEDRGRQKLFF. The CDR3 DNA reads as TGTGCCAGCAGCTTGGAGGATCGGGGACGTCAAAAACTGTTTTTT.

The chain is built from TRBV19 and TRBJ2-7; D remains ambiguous. The length of the CDR3 is 14 residues. Looked up from germline, CDR1 is LNHDA and CDR2 is SQIVND (reference sequence). The germline V and J ends were trimmed by 1 base and 4 bases, with 11 bases remaining between them. CDR3 in DNA: TGTGCCAGTAGTATAGGTGGCAGACCTTACGAGCAGTACTTC. Its translation: CASSIGGRPYEQYF.

This chain links TRBV5-1 with TRBJ1-1, with 7 nucleotides matching TRBD1. The V gene end was trimmed by 4 bases and the J gene end by 5 bases; junction bases not matched to a gene: 5. This CDR3 comprises 13 residues. In germline, CDR1 is SGHRS, CDR2 YFSETQ. The chain's CDR3 is CASSQGGGTEAFF. CDR3 DNA sequence: TGCGCCAGCAGCCAAGGGGGCGGGACTGAAGCTTTCTTT.

The chain has TRBV4-1 and TRBJ1-2; D possibly corresponds to TRBD1 (5 bases). The V gene lost 1 base and the J gene lost 3 bases, with 12 bases spanning the gap. Germline V lookup: CDR1 MGHRA, CDR2 YSYEKL. The CDR3 runs 15 residues. The DNA for the CDR3 is TGCGCCAGCAGCCAAGGACGACAGAAGGACTATGGCTACACCTTC. Its translation is CASSQGRQKDYGYTF.

The V and J genes are TRBV10-3 and TRBJ2-1, with 9 bases that match TRBD2. The CDR3 totals 18 residues. The trim removed 2 bases at V and 0 bases at J, leaving 8 bases unmatched. Germline V gene sequence: CDR1 ENHRY, CDR2 SYGVKD. The CDR3 is CAISELAGRGSSYNEQFF. The CDR3 region has the DNA TGTGCCATCAGTGAGCTAGCGGGGAGGGGCTCCTCCTACAATGAGCAGTTCTTC.

Only a few counts were recorded for this clone. V is TRBV24-1 and J is TRBJ2-1; TRBD1 aligns across 8 bases. The CDR3 contains 14 residues. Per the germline V gene, CDR1 is KGHDR and CDR2 is SFDVKD. Germline trimming cut 4 bases from V and 8 bases from J; bases unmatched to any gene: 6. CDR3 sequence (DNA): TGTGCCACCAGTGAGCAACAGGACAGGGATGAGCAGTTCTTC. It encodes CATSEQQDRDEQFF.

V is TRBV14 and J is TRBJ2-2; unclear D gene. Germline V CDR1 and CDR2: SGHDN, FVKESK. The CDR3 length is 16 residues. With 3 bases removed from V and 6 bases from J, the gap between germline ends came to 17 bases. The CDR3 region is CASSQKLPAGAGELFF. The DNA of the CDR3 is TGTGCCAGCAGCCAGAAACTCCCAGCAGGTGCCGGGGAGCTGTTTTTT.

This clone appeared many times. The genes are TRBV6-5 and TRBJ2-7; TRBD2 matches 11 bases. CDR1 and CDR2 from the germline V gene are MNHEY and SVGAGI. This CDR3 is 13 amino acids long. Unmatched junction bases numbered 7, after V lost 8 bases and J lost 7 bases. CDR3 in amino acids: CASAALAGGEQYV. The CDR3 DNA reads TGTGCCAGCGCAGCTCTAGCGGGGGGTGAGCAGTACGTC.

This chain joins TRBV5-6 and TRBJ2-7, with TRBD2 matching over 7 bases. This CDR3 region has 14 residues. The V gene end was trimmed by 1 base and the J gene end by 3 bases; junction bases not matched to a gene: 4. CDR1 is SGHDT and CDR2 is YYEEEE in the germline V gene. The CDR3 nucleotides read TGTGCCAGCAGCTTGCGGGGCGGGGGCTACGAGCAGTACTTC. Its translation: CASSLRGGGYEQYF.

This sequence joins TRBV2 and TRBJ2-5; 9 positions agree with TRBD1. V was pared by 6 bases and J by 1 base, with 6 bases of the junction left unmatched. The CDR3 consists of 15 residues. The V gene's germline CDR1 is SNHLY and CDR2 FYNNEI. CDR3 coding DNA: TGTGCCAGCAGAGCACAGGGGGCGGCCCAAGAGACCCAGTACTTC. Translating it yields CASRAQGAAQETQYF.

V is TRBV5-1 and J is TRBJ2-2; 7 bases match TRBD1. The germline V gene encodes CDR1 SGHRS and CDR2 YFSETQ. The V and J ends lost 4 bases and 6 bases, in that order; junction bases with no gene match: 12. The CDR3 loop spans 16 amino acids. CDR3 bases: TGCGCCAGCAGCCCCGGACAGGTAGTTGGTTCCGGGGAGCTGTTTTTT. Encoded protein: CASSPGQVVGSGELFF.

This clone has just one count. The rearrangement uses TRBV6-5 and TRBJ1-2; 7 nucleotides line up with TRBD1. Germline trimming cut 4 bases from V and 5 bases from J; bases unmatched to any gene: 4. The V gene's germline CDR1 is MNHEY and CDR2 SVGAGI. This CDR3 spans 13 amino acids. The CDR3 DNA reads as TGTGCCAGCAGTTCCGGACAGGAATATGGCTACACCTTC. This codes for CASSSGQEYGYTF.

This clone is a singleton in its sample. The chain links TRBV19 to TRBJ1-5, with 7 bases aligning to TRBD1. The ends lost 2 bases at V and 2 bases at J; junction bases unmatched: 9. Germline CDR1 LNHDA, CDR2 SQIVND (reference sequence). This CDR3 spans 17 amino acids. The CDR3 sequence is CASSISPDRVGNQPQHF. DNA for the CDR3: TGTGCCAGTAGTATATCCCCAGACAGGGTGGGCAATCAGCCCCAGCATTTT.

The gene calls are TRBV19 and TRBJ2-3; 11 nucleotides match TRBD2. V trimming: 4 bases; J trimming: 6 bases; junction bases outside the gene matches: 0. Germline assignment: CDR1 LNHDA and CDR2 SQIVND (reference sequence). The CDR3 has 13 residues. This CDR3 is CASSRLAGDTQYF. Written as DNA, the CDR3 is TGTGCCAGTAGTAGACTAGCGGGGGATACGCAGTATTTT. Variable domain in full (rest from reference TRBV19 and TRBJ2-3): DGGITQSPKYLFRKEGQNVTLSCEQNLNHDAMYWYRQDPGQGLRLIYYSQIVNDFQKGDIAEGYSVSREKKESFPLTVTSAQKNPTAFYLCASSRLAGDTQYFGPGTRLTVL.

The chain is built from TRBV2 and TRBJ2-6; D is possibly TRBD1 or TRBD2 (5 bases each). This CDR3 contains 16 residues. In germline, CDR1 is SNHLY, CDR2 FYNNEI. The ends were cut back, 0 bases at V and 2 bases at J, with 8 bases in the middle. The CDR3 region has the DNA TGTGCCAGCAGTGAAGCGGGGGACCCTGGGGCCAACGTCCTGACTTTC. It is translated as CASSEAGDPGANVLTF.

The gene calls are TRBV29-1 and TRBJ2-3; weak D call: TRBD1 (6 bases). The CDR3 is 14 residues long. The germline V gene has CDR1 SQVTM and CDR2 ANQGSEA. Trimming took 4 bases from V and 0 from J, leaving 11 bases between them. CDR3 sequence reads: CSVGSGHSTDTQYF. As DNA, the CDR3 is TGCAGCGTTGGGTCGGGACACAGCACAGATACGCAGTATTTT.

The gene calls are TRBV12-3 or TRBV12-4 and TRBJ1-1; D unclear. Deletions cut 3 bases from V and 3 bases from J, with 8 bases between. The CDR3 runs 13 residues. The CDR3 loop reads CASSFEQYTEAFF. CDR3 nucleotide sequence: TGTGCCAGCAGTTTTGAGCAGTACACTGAAGCTTTCTTT.